Listed below are T cell receptor beta chains from one sample, sequenced in a study of low-dose radiotherapy and immunotherapy resistance in tumors. A single record per CDR3 protein comes from TCRdb applying MiXCR to the reads. The table lists 70,000 to 90,000 distinct CDR3 sequences, 18% of them singletons. This material consisted of PBMCs, taken before treatment. These receptors all stem from a male donor with prostate cancer. CDR3s include the opening cysteine and the closing phenylalanine or tryptophan.

TRBV5-1,TRBJ2-6,CASSLASIPGANVLTF
TRBV20-1,TRBJ1-1,CSAQTGENTEAFF
TRBV7-2,TRBJ1-5,CASSFAINQPQHF
TRBV29-1,TRBJ2-3,CSVEESPDTQYF
TRBV4-2,TRBJ1-2,CASSEVGTAQYGYTF
TRBV12-3/TRBV12-4,TRBJ2-1,CASTTGSGLTHNEQFF
TRBV2,TRBJ2-7,CASSGTGVGEQYF
TRBV7-3,TRBJ2-2,CASSLTAALHTGELFF
TRBV24-1,TRBJ2-3,CATSARDTQYF
TRBV14,TRBJ2-7,CASSKRLAGGSSYEQYF
TRBV29-1,TRBJ2-5,CSVKDSKETQYF
TRBV5-1,TRBJ2-3,CASSSITGSTDTQYF
TRBV7-9,TRBJ2-7,CASSLVHEQYF
TRBV4-1,TRBJ1-3,CASSHPGRTSGNTIYF
TRBV9,TRBJ2-3,CASSVGPRSTDTQYF
TRBV18,TRBJ2-5,CASSPGTTQETQYF
TRBV20-1,TRBJ2-3,CSAILGGAVIDTQYF
TRBV11-2,TRBJ2-1,CASSTPAGGPMGNEQFF
TRBV27,TRBJ1-5,CASSLSKGGGQPQHF
TRBV5-1,TRBJ2-5,CASSPTIAGGQETQYF
TRBV7-9,TRBJ2-5,CASSLNSGTQETQYF
TRBV20-1,TRBJ2-1,CSARDETSGLFEQFF
TRBV10-2,TRBJ2-3,CASSEILAGGDTQYF
TRBV5-1,TRBJ2-5,CASSLGTVSGTQYF
TRBV20-1,TRBJ1-1,CSAWSWGLGKTEAFF
TRBV24-1,TRBJ2-2,CATSDPSGGKTGELFF
TRBV11-2,TRBJ1-6,CASSLDRGSPLHF
TRBV18,TRBJ2-6,CASSIRVLAGAGANVLTF
TRBV7-2,TRBJ2-2,CASSLNRVANTGELFF
TRBV20-1,TRBJ1-6,CSARTDRVSYNSPLHF
TRBV13,TRBJ2-1,CASSSRLRGGNEQFF
TRBV12-3/TRBV12-4,TRBJ2-5,CASSSEDRFGETQYF
TRBV12-3/TRBV12-4,TRBJ1-3,CASSLGQWTGNTIYF
TRBV7-2,TRBJ2-2,CASRGQGKAGELFF
TRBV3-1,TRBJ2-3,CASSQTGDTQYF
TRBV14,TRBJ2-2,CASSRQGNTGELFF
TRBV7-9,TRBJ2-1,CASSLENSGASYNEQFF
TRBV3-1,TRBJ2-3,CASSRDSSTDTQYF
TRBV12-3/TRBV12-4,TRBJ1-2,CASSPRGSGYTF
TRBV3-1,TRBJ2-7,CASSQGLGDEQYF
TRBV20-1,TRBJ1-5,CSAKGGGEQPQHF